The 17 T cell receptor beta chains below were found in one sample sequenced in a study of cytomegalovirus exposure and HLA in healthy donors. The PCR contained 60 Vbeta and 13 Jbeta primers. TCRdb's table, derived via immunoSEQ multiplex PCR, lists solely in-frame clones and lacks some. The data show 200,000 to 250,000 clones, almost 85% seen once. Sequencing used PBMCs. All receptors come from a woman aged 40 to 50 in good health and CMV-seronegative.

This rearrangement joins TRBV7-9 to TRBJ1-6; D gene uncertain. CDR3 length: 14 amino acids. V gave up 5 bases and J gave up 6 bases, with 11 bases separating them. Germline V CDR1 and CDR2: SEHNR, FQNEAQ (reference sequence). CDR3 DNA sequence: TGTGCCAGCAGCCCAACCGCGGGTAATTCACCCCTCCACTTT. Its protein product is CASSPTAGNSPLHF.

V is TRBV7-3 and J is TRBJ2-7; no definite D call. The germline V gene encodes CDR1 SGHTA and CDR2 FQGTGA. V lost 0 bases and J 7 bases, leaving 16 bases between the germline ends. The CDR3 totals 15 residues. The CDR3 DNA sequence: TGTGCCAGCAGCTTAACGTTATGGCGGCCTAGAGAGCAGTACTTC. Translating it yields CASSLTLWRPREQYF.

The rearrangement links TRBV29-1 to TRBJ2-7; possible D gene TRBD1, 6 bases. Germline CDR1 and CDR2: SQVTM and ANQGSEA. V was shortened by 1 base and J by 0 bases, with 7 bases between the two germline ends. The CDR3 has 13 amino acids. The CDR3 loop is CSVEAGDSYEQYF. The CDR3 nucleotides read TGCAGCGTTGAAGCAGGGGACTCCTACGAGCAGTACTTC.

V gene TRBV4-2 combines with J gene TRBJ1-3; 10 bases are a match to TRBD1. CDR1 LGHNA and CDR2 YNFKEQ come from the germline V gene. V lost 0 bases to trimming and J lost 6 bases; unmatched junction nucleotides: 5. The CDR3 length is 16 residues. The CDR3 DNA sequence: TGTGCCAGCAGCCAAGATCGAGGGACAGGGGCAAACACCATATATTTT. Amino acid sequence: CASSQDRGTGANTIYF.

The chain is built from TRBV6-1 and TRBJ1-6, with 7 bases aligning to TRBD1. The CDR3 contains 15 residues. J was trimmed by 5 bases and V by 5 bases; bases with no gene match: 6. CDR1 MNHNS and CDR2 SASEGT come from the germline V gene. CDR3 nucleotides: TGTGCCAGCAGTAAGGTCGGACAGGATAATTCACCCCTCCACTTT. Protein: CASSKVGQDNSPLHF.

As concerns this clone: The sample has other DNA sequences that encode this CDR3 too. The chain joins TRBV5-1 to TRBJ2-1; D is undetermined. V was pared by 0 bases and J by 4 bases, with 5 bases between. Germline-derived CDR1 and CDR2 are SGHRS and YFSETQ. The CDR3 extends over 13 amino acids. CDR3 DNA sequence: TGCGCCAGCAGCTTGGTCCAGTACAATGAGCAGTTCTTC. This sequence encodes CASSLVQYNEQFF.

The rearrangement joins TRBV4-1 to TRBJ2-3; 10 bases map to TRBD2. J gave up 0 bases and V 0 bases, and 3 bases lay outside the gene matches. CDR3 length equals 17 residues. Looked up from germline, CDR1 is MGHRA and CDR2 is YSYEKL. In DNA, the CDR3 is TGCGCCAGCAGCCAAGATGGGACTAGCGCTAGCACAGATACGCAGTATTTT. As protein: CASSQDGTSASTDTQYF.

J is TRBJ2-3 and V is TRBV6-1; D is possibly TRBD1 (6 bases). The CDR3 has 16 residues. Germline V gene lookup returns CDR1 MNHNS and CDR2 SASEGT. Trimming removed 2 bases at V and 1 base at J, with 13 bases between. CDR3 protein: CASSETLTGRTDTQYF. In nucleotides, the CDR3 is TGTGCCAGCAGTGAAACACTGACAGGTCGCACAGATACGCAGTATTTT.

The rearrangement uses TRBV27 and TRBJ2-5; D perhaps matches TRBD2 (7 bases). Trimming cost V 6 bases and J 0 bases, with 11 bases left between them. Germline V gives CDR1 MNHEY, CDR2 SMNVEV (reference sequence). The CDR3 runs 14 residues. The CDR3 DNA is TGTGCCAGCAGGGGAGGGGGGTACCAAGAGACCCAGTACTTC. Translated: CASRGGGYQETQYF.

The V gene is TRBV10-3, the J gene TRBJ2-2; D perhaps matches TRBD2 (6 bases). Trimming pared 8 bases from V and 6 bases from J, leaving 7 bases between. Germline CDR1 is ENHRY and CDR2 is SYGVKD. CDR3 length: 11 residues. As DNA, the CDR3 is TGTGCCATCGGAGGGGCCGGGGAGCTGTTTTTT. It is translated as CAIGGAGELFF.

This clone showed up just a few times. The CDR3 loop reads CASSGGGQGAGELFF. For the CDR3, the DNA is TGTGCCAGTAGCGGAGGGGGACAGGGGGCCGGGGAGCTGTTTTTT. The chain combines TRBV19 with TRBJ2-2, with 11 nucleotides matching TRBD1. V lost 6 bases, J lost 6 bases, and 6 bases stayed unmatched. Germline CDR1 LNHDA, CDR2 SQIVND (reference sequence). This CDR3 spans 15 amino acids.

This chain connects TRBV5-6 to TRBJ2-3, with D tentatively TRBD1 (5 bases). V was pared by 0 bases and J by 3 bases, with 11 bases between. The CDR3 consists of 15 residues. Germline V gives CDR1 SGHDT, CDR2 YYEEEE. The CDR3 sequence: CASSLVYRPTDTQYF. The CDR3 DNA follows: TGTGCCAGCAGCTTGGTTTACAGGCCGACAGATACGCAGTATTTT.

In DNA, the CDR3 is TGCGCCAGCAGCCCAATCCTCACGGGAGTGCACTATGGCTACACCTTC. Residues: CASSPILTGVHYGYTF. The V call is TRBV4-1, the J call TRBJ1-2, with unresolved D. Germline V gene lookup returns CDR1 MGHRA and CDR2 YSYEKL. The CDR3 has 16 residues. V gave up 4 bases and J gave up 3 bases, with 18 bases separating them.

V is TRBV9 and J is TRBJ1-1, with D possibly TRBD1 on 6 matching bases. Germline V gives CDR1 SGDLS, CDR2 YYNGEE. This CDR3 has 13 amino acids. V was cut by 0 bases and J by 9 bases, with 12 bases left in between. CDR3 sequence (DNA): TGTGCCAGCAGCGTAGTGGAGGGGGGGCAAGCTTTCTTT. Residues: CASSVVEGGQAFF.

This clone was counted a few times. This chain joins TRBV6-6 and TRBJ1-1; D remains ambiguous. Germline CDR1 reads MNHNY; CDR2 reads SVGAGI (reference sequence). The CDR3 is 15 amino acids. Trimming cost V 2 bases and J 7 bases, with 17 bases left between them. The CDR3 region is CASSYGSGRVIEAFF. The CDR3 nucleotides are TGTGCCAGCAGTTACGGGTCCGGGAGGGTCATTGAAGCTTTCTTT.

This clone appeared a few times. The CDR3 nucleotides read TGTGCCAGCATAAGGACAGGGGATAGTGGCTACACCTTC. Residues: CASIRTGDSGYTF. The chain combines TRBV2 with TRBJ1-2; 9 bases align to TRBD1. Looked up from germline, CDR1 is SNHLY and CDR2 is FYNNEI. V dropped 7 bases and J dropped 7; count of bases not matched to a gene: 7. This CDR3 has 13 residues.

The chain joins TRBV19 to TRBJ2-4, with TRBD1 identical over 8 bases. Germline assignment: CDR1 LNHDA and CDR2 SQIVND (reference sequence). Unmatched junction bases numbered 5, after V lost 4 bases and J lost 6 bases. The CDR3 loop spans 14 amino acids. Here the CDR3 DNA reads TGTGCCAGTAGTACAGGGGGCGGTAGAAACATTCAGTACTTC. Protein sequence: CASSTGGGRNIQYF. Using reference TRBV19 and TRBJ2-4 for the parts outside the CDR3, the full variable domain is DGGITQSPKYLFRKEGQNVTLSCEQNLNHDAMYWYRQDPGQGLRLIYYSQIVNDFQKGDIAEGYSVSREKKESFPLTVTSAQKNPTAFYLCASSTGGGRNIQYFGAGTRLSVL.